The 8 T cell receptor beta chains presented below share a single source sample, sequenced in a study of blood T cell repertoires in COVID-19. Data came from immunoSEQ multiplex PCR; TCRdb stores just in-frame clones and leaves some out. The data contain around 380,000 clones, roughly 77% of them singletons. Sequencing was carried out using peripheral blood. These receptors originate from a human donor with acute or convalescent COVID-19. The donor label of this sample is uncertain.

The chain uses TRBV30 and TRBJ2-7, with D perhaps matching TRBD1 (6 bases). Germline V CDR1 and CDR2: GTSNPN, SVGIG (reference sequence). The CDR3 spans 11 residues. Trimming took 8 bases from V and 4 from J, leaving 12 bases between them. The CDR3 region is CAGNQGYEQYF. CDR3 DNA: TGTGCCGGCAATCAGGGGTACGAGCAGTACTTC. Full variable domain (remainder filled in from reference TRBV30 and TRBJ2-7): SQTIHQWPATLVQPVGSPLSLECTVEGTSNPNLYWYRQAAGRGLQLLFYSVGIGQISSEVPQNLSASRPQDRQFILSSKKLLLSDSGFYLCAGNQGYEQYFGPGTRLTVT.

The rearrangement joins TRBV19 to TRBJ1-5, with 7 bases matching TRBD1. The V and J ends lost 8 bases and 5 bases, in that order; junction bases with no gene match: 15. This CDR3 has 16 residues. CDR1 and CDR2 from the germline V gene are LNHDA and SQIVND (reference sequence). This CDR3 reads CASGPRRDSLHQPQHF. As DNA, the CDR3 is TGTGCCAGTGGACCGAGAAGGGACAGCCTCCATCAGCCCCAGCATTTT.

The chain joins TRBV10-3 to TRBJ1-3, with D possibly TRBD1 on 6 matching bases. This CDR3 spans 16 amino acids. V was shortened by 7 bases and J by 0 bases, with 16 bases between the two germline ends. Per the germline V gene, CDR1 is ENHRY and CDR2 is SYGVKD. The CDR3 protein is CAINDVGGHSGNTIYF. CDR3 nucleotide sequence: TGTGCCATCAACGATGTGGGGGGGCACTCTGGAAACACCATATATTTT.

The V and J genes are TRBV6-1 and TRBJ2-6, with a possible D match to TRBD1 (6 bases). This CDR3 contains 15 residues. The germline V gene has CDR1 MNHNS and CDR2 SASEGT. The V and J ends lost 1 base and 2 bases respectively, with 6 bases between them. CDR3 protein: CASSEGQAGANVLTF. Here the CDR3 DNA reads TGTGCCAGCAGTGAAGGACAGGCTGGGGCCAACGTCCTGACTTTC.

The chain recombines TRBV3-1 (or the pseudogene TRBV3-2) with TRBJ1-6, with D tentatively TRBD1 (6 bases). The germline V gene has CDR1 LGHDT and CDR2 YNNKEL (reference sequence). The CDR3 has 15 amino acids. Trimming removed 0 bases from V and 7 bases from J, with 10 bases in between. The CDR3 spells CASSQEDRLNSPLHF. In DNA form, the CDR3 reads TGTGCCAGCAGCCAAGAGGACAGATTGAATTCACCCCTCCACTTT.

The V call is TRBV27, the J call TRBJ2-7; TRBD1 agrees at 7 bases. V was pared by 6 bases and J by 4 bases, with 6 bases of the junction left unmatched. Germline CDR1 is MNHEY and CDR2 is SMNVEV (reference sequence). The CDR3 length is 13 residues. CDR3 amino acids: CASRGQLDYEQYF. The CDR3 nucleotides are TGTGCCAGCAGGGGACAGCTCGATTACGAGCAGTACTTC.

The V and J genes are TRBV10-3 and TRBJ2-1; D ambiguous. V lost 4 bases and J lost 0, with 13 bases in between. This CDR3 has 16 amino acids. CDR1 and CDR2 (germline): ENHRY, SYGVKD. CDR3 in amino acids: CAISGDSLSSYNEQFF. CDR3 DNA: TGTGCCATCAGTGGTGACTCCCTCAGCTCCTACAATGAGCAGTTCTTC.

The gene calls are TRBV15 and TRBJ2-1, with no clear D. The CDR3 covers 15 residues. V gave up 0 bases and J gave up 9 bases, with 15 bases separating them. Germline lookup yields CDR1 LNHNV and CDR2 YYDKDF (reference sequence). CDR3 residues: CATSRDLRVIGEQFF. The CDR3, as DNA: TGTGCCACCAGCAGAGATCTACGAGTCATCGGTGAGCAGTTCTTC.